These 22 T cell receptor beta chains came from one sample sequenced in a study of blood T cell repertoires in COVID-19. Sequencing was performed with immunoSEQ multiplex PCR; in TCRdb, only in-frame clones are kept and a portion is missing. The sample shows approximately 200,000 clones, around 84% of them seen only once. Sequenced: peripheral blood. These receptor sequences come from a man in his forties or fifties with acute or convalescent COVID-19.

The rearrangement joins TRBV27 to TRBJ1-6; perhaps TRBD1 as D (6 bases). The CDR3 sequence is 14 residues long. Germline lookup yields CDR1 MNHEY and CDR2 SMNVEV (reference sequence). V shed 1 base and J shed 10 bases, with 11 bases lying between them. The chain's CDR3 is CASSLYRDRSPLHF. The CDR3 DNA reads TGTGCCAGCAGTTTATACAGGGATAGATCACCCCTCCACTTT.

The chain joins TRBV2 to TRBJ2-3; TRBD2 aligns across 10 bases. The CDR3 loop spans 16 amino acids. V shed 0 bases and J 1 base; nucleotides not matched to a gene: 1. CDR1 SNHLY and CDR2 FYNNEI come from the germline V gene. The CDR3 loop reads CASSEATSGGTDTQYF. The CDR3 region has the DNA TGTGCCAGCAGTGAAGCTACTAGCGGGGGCACAGATACGCAGTATTTT. Full variable domain (rest looked up from reference TRBV2 and TRBJ2-3): EPEVTQTPSHQVTQMGQEVILRCVPISNHLYFYWYRQILGQKVEFLVSFYNNEISEKSEIFDDQFSVERPDGSNFTLKIRSTKLEDSAMYFCASSEATSGGTDTQYFGPGTRLTVL.

This clone was found once. The genes are TRBV7-3 and TRBJ1-2, with TRBD1 as a possible D gene (5 bases). This CDR3 contains 16 residues. V was shortened by 1 base and J by 2 bases, with 14 bases between the two germline ends. Germline assignment: CDR1 SGHTA and CDR2 FQGTGA. Here the CDR3 DNA reads TGTGCCAGCAGCTTAAATGGCAAGGGGTTCAACTATGGCTACACCTTC. Residues: CASSLNGKGFNYGYTF.

This clone was seen a few times. This chain joins TRBV19 and TRBJ1-4; D gene unclear. The CDR3 has 15 amino acids. The V end was cut by 5 bases, the J end by 7 bases, with 17 bases between. CDR1 and CDR2 (germline): LNHDA, SQIVND (reference sequence). In DNA, the CDR3 is TGTGCCAGTAGTCCACCAGCGGTAGCGGCTGAAAAACTGTTTTTT. This sequence encodes CASSPPAVAAEKLFF. The whole variable domain, filled in from reference TRBV19 and TRBJ1-4, reads DGGITQSPKYLFRKEGQNVTLSCEQNLNHDAMYWYRQDPGQGLRLIYYSQIVNDFQKGDIAEGYSVSREKKESFPLTVTSAQKNPTAFYLCASSPPAVAAEKLFFGSGTQLSVL.

The rearrangement links TRBV5-6 to TRBJ1-2; D is ambiguous. The germline V gene has CDR1 SGHDT and CDR2 YYEEEE. The CDR3 sequence is 16 residues long. V lost 0 bases and J lost 2, with 14 bases in between. CDR3 coding DNA: TGTGCCAGCAGCTTGGAGGTTGGGCCAGTGAACTATGGCTACACCTTC. Protein sequence: CASSLEVGPVNYGYTF. The full variable domain, in which reference TRBV5-6 and TRBJ1-2 provide the parts outside the CDR3, is DAGVTQSPTHLIKTRGQQVTLRCSPKSGHDTVSWYQQALGQGPQFIFQYYEEEERQRGNFPDRFSGHQFPNYSSELNVNALLLGDSALYLCASSLEVGPVNYGYTFGSGTRLTVV.

The V gene is TRBV7-6, the J gene TRBJ1-6; 10 bases align to TRBD1. The ends lost 1 base at V and 7 bases at J; junction bases unmatched: 4. Germline assignment: CDR1 SGHVS and CDR2 FNYEAQ. The CDR3 extends over 16 amino acids. In DNA, the CDR3 is TGTGCCAGCAGCTTAGGACAGGGGGCCCTCAATTCACCCCTCCACTTT. Translated, it gives CASSLGQGALNSPLHF.

For the CDR3, the DNA is TGTGCCAGCAGCCCCGGGACTAGCGGAACGGCCCAGTACTTC. This gives the protein CASSPGTSGTAQYF. The V and J genes are TRBV2 and TRBJ2-5; 11 bases are shared with TRBD2. Looked up from germline, CDR1 is SNHLY and CDR2 is FYNNEI. This CDR3 has 14 amino acids. V gave up 6 bases and J gave up 9 bases; unmatched junction bases: 9.

The V and J genes are TRBV7-9 and TRBJ2-1, with TRBD2 identical over 10 bases. The length of the CDR3 is 18 residues. Germline-derived CDR1 and CDR2 are SEHNR and FQNEAQ (reference sequence). With 2 bases clipped from V and 13 bases from J, the junction kept 20 bases outside the gene matches. The CDR3 bases are TGTGCCAGCAGCTTAAAAGTTGGGGCTAGCGGGGGTCCTAAGGGACAGTTCTTC. Protein product: CASSLKVGASGGPKGQFF.

This sequence joins TRBV11-2 and TRBJ1-6, with TRBD1 matching 10 bases. Germline trimming cut 5 bases from V and 1 base from J; bases unmatched to any gene: 5. Germline lookup yields CDR1 SGHAT and CDR2 FQNNGV. The CDR3 has 17 residues. In nucleotides, the CDR3 is TGTGCCAGCAGCCTCTGGACAGGGGGGTCCTATAATTCACCCCTCCACTTT. It specifies CASSLWTGGSYNSPLHF. Filled out from reference TRBV11-2 and TRBJ1-6, the complete variable domain reads EAGVAQSPRYKIIEKRQSVAFWCNPISGHATLYWYQQILGQGPKLLIQFQNNGVVDDSQLPKDRFSAERLKGVDSTLKIQPAKLEDSAVYLCASSLWTGGSYNSPLHFGNGTRLTVT.

V and J are TRBV28 and TRBJ1-5, with 9 bases that match TRBD1. V shed 4 bases, J shed 6 bases, and the junction held 1 base outside the gene matches. This CDR3 comprises 13 residues. Germline CDR1 reads MDHEN; CDR2 reads SYDVKM. CDR3 DNA: TGTGCCAGCAGTTACAGGGGGCGTCAGCCCCAGCATTTT. Its translation is CASSYRGRQPQHF. Full variable domain (outside the CDR3, taken from reference TRBV28 and TRBJ1-5): DVKVTQSSRYLVKRTGEKVFLECVQDMDHENMFWYRQDPGLGLRLIYFSYDVKMKEKGDIPEGYSVSREKKERFSLILESASTNQTSMYLCASSYRGRQPQHFGDGTRLSIL.

The rearrangement uses TRBV7-9 and TRBJ1-1; D perhaps matches TRBD1 (6 bases). Germline CDR1 reads SEHNR; CDR2 reads FQNEAQ (reference sequence). This CDR3 contains 15 residues. With 2 bases removed from V and 5 bases from J, the gap between germline ends came to 15 bases. The CDR3 region is CASSLLQGSLTEAFF. DNA of the CDR3: TGTGCCAGCAGCTTACTGCAGGGGAGTTTAACTGAAGCTTTCTTT.

The J gene is TRBJ1-1, the V gene TRBV5-1; D perhaps matches TRBD1 (5 bases). Germline V gene data show CDR1 as SGHRS and CDR2 as YFSETQ. Trimming stripped 0 bases from V and 4 bases from J, with 16 bases between. The CDR3 consists of 16 residues. In DNA form, the CDR3 reads TGCGCCAGCAGCTTGGGGCAGGGCCGTTGGGGCACTGAAGCTTTCTTT. It specifies CASSLGQGRWGTEAFF.

This sequence joins TRBV3-1 (or the pseudogene TRBV3-2) and TRBJ2-3, with D hard to call. CDR1 and CDR2 from the germline V gene are LGHDT and YNNKEL (reference sequence). V lost 4 bases and J 0 bases, leaving 11 bases between the germline ends. This CDR3 is 15 amino acids long. The CDR3 region has the DNA TGTGCCAGCAGCCTTAACGCGGTTAGCACAGATACGCAGTATTTT. This encodes CASSLNAVSTDTQYF.

The count of this clone is one. The CDR3 DNA sequence: TGTGCCAGCAGTAGGACGGGGAGCATTTGGCCCCAGCATTTT. It yields the protein CASSRTGSIWPQHF. This chain connects TRBV6-5 to TRBJ1-5; D is unclear. Trimming removed 5 bases from V and 9 bases from J, with 17 bases in between. The CDR3 covers 14 residues. Germline values: CDR1 MNHEY, CDR2 SVGAGI.

On this clone: Within the sample, other DNA sequences also encode this same CDR3. V gene TRBV5-1 combines with J gene TRBJ2-3; D might be TRBD1 (6 bases). V lost 2 bases and J 1 base, leaving 8 bases between the germline ends. CDR3 length: 14 amino acids. Germline-derived CDR1 and CDR2 are SGHRS and YFSETQ. CDR3 amino acids: CASSLQGGTDTQYF. The CDR3 DNA is TGCGCCAGCAGCTTACAGGGTGGCACAGATACGCAGTATTTT.

The chain has TRBV19 and TRBJ1-1, with no clear D. Germline assignment: CDR1 LNHDA and CDR2 SQIVND (reference sequence). The CDR3 extends over 12 amino acids. V was trimmed by 5 bases and J by 8 bases, leaving 12 bases between them. The CDR3 DNA reads as TGTGCCAGTAGTTCAGAAACAGACGAAGCTTTCTTT. Translation: CASSSETDEAFF.

The chain is built from TRBV4-3 and TRBJ2-1; D is perhaps TRBD2 (6 bases). The CDR3 runs to 15 residues. V lost 4 bases, J lost 7 bases, and 17 bases lay in between. Germline loops: CDR1 LGHNA, CDR2 YSLEER. CDR3: CASSPRLETTNEQFF. The CDR3 DNA reads as TGCGCCAGCAGCCCCCGACTAGAGACAACGAATGAGCAGTTCTTC.

The chain combines TRBV2 with TRBJ2-7, with a possible D match to TRBD2 (7 bases). The germline gives CDR1 SNHLY, CDR2 FYNNEI. The CDR3 runs 14 residues. Trimming pared 7 bases from V and 7 bases from J, leaving 20 bases between. The CDR3 bases are TGTGCCAGCACTCTCGGGCGGGGGCCGGCGGAGCAGTACTTC. Residues: CASTLGRGPAEQYF.

The chain carries TRBV7-3 and TRBJ2-2, with a tentative D call TRBD2 (6 bases). V lost 5 bases and J lost 6, with 10 bases in between. CDR1 is SGHTA, CDR2 FQGTGA, per germline. This CDR3 region has 13 residues. DNA for the CDR3: TGTGCCAGCAGCAATCGGGACTCCGGGGAGCTGTTTTTT. Its protein product is CASSNRDSGELFF.

In its sample, this clone was seen once. CDR3 nucleotide sequence: TGTGCCAGCAGCTTAAGGGGTACGCAGTATTTT. Its translation: CASSLRGTQYF. V usage is TRBV7-9 and J usage is TRBJ2-3; perhaps TRBD1 as D (5 bases). The V gene lost 2 bases and the J gene lost 8 bases, with 5 bases spanning the gap. The CDR3 totals 11 residues. The germline CDR1 and CDR2 sequences are SEHNR and FQNEAQ (reference sequence).

The genes are TRBV7-2 and TRBJ1-1; D may be TRBD1 (6 bases). Germline loops: CDR1 SGHTA, CDR2 FQGNSA. Deletions cut 5 bases from V and 1 base from J, with 11 bases between. This CDR3 spans 14 amino acids. The CDR3 DNA follows: TGTGCCAGCAGCAGAACAGGGTCGAACACTGAAGCTTTCTTT. This sequence encodes CASSRTGSNTEAFF. Filled out from reference TRBV7-2 and TRBJ1-1, the complete variable domain reads GAGVSQSPSNKVTEKGKDVELRCDPISGHTALYWYRQSLGQGLEFLIYFQGNSAPDKSGLPSDRFSAERTGGSVSTLTIQRTQQEDSAVYLCASSRTGSNTEAFFGQGTRLTVV.

The V call is TRBV4-2, the J call TRBJ2-3, with 11 bases that match TRBD2. Unmatched junction bases numbered 12, after V lost 2 bases and J lost 14 bases. This CDR3 is 15 amino acids long. The V gene's germline CDR1 is LGHNA and CDR2 YNFKEQ. This CDR3 reads CASSQTPNSGGVLYF. CDR3 in DNA: TGTGCCAGCAGCCAAACCCCTAATAGCGGGGGGGTCCTGTATTTT.